Following are 31 T cell receptor beta chains from one sample sequenced in a study of CD8+CD57+ T cells in acquired aplastic anemia. Both TCR beta VDJ combination and CDR3 sequence profiling were carried out. Genomic DNA was the template for this profiling. TCRdb ran MiXCR on the reads and lists one entry per CDR3 protein. Among about 140,000 distinct CDR3 sequences listed, 41% were seen once. Sequenced input: sorted CD4+, CD8+, or CD8+CD57+ T cells (not recorded which) from PBMCs. The source is a human donor in good health, serving as a control.

This clonotype has at least ten counts. The gene calls are TRBV5-1 and TRBJ2-1; the D is unclear. The CDR3 loop spans 17 amino acids. From germline, CDR1 is SGHRS and CDR2 YFSETQ. With 0 bases removed from V and 0 bases from J, the gap between germline ends came to 13 bases. CDR3 nucleotides: TGCGCCAGCAGCTTGGCCGACTGGGCCCGCTCCTACAATGAGCAGTTCTTC. Its translation is CASSLADWARSYNEQFF.

This clonotype appeared once. This chain links TRBV15 with TRBJ1-1, with D possibly matching TRBD1 (5 bases). The germline V gene encodes CDR1 LNHNV and CDR2 YYDKDF (reference sequence). The CDR3 is made up of 12 amino acids. V was cut by 4 bases and J by 6 bases, with 9 bases left in between. The CDR3 here is CATSTQTAEAFF. CDR3 sequence (DNA): TGTGCCACCAGCACCCAGACAGCTGAAGCTTTCTTT.

This clonotype appeared many times. The chain carries TRBV15 and TRBJ2-5, with 14 bases lining up with TRBD2. V gave up 3 bases and J gave up 3 bases; unmatched junction bases: 3. The germline V gene has CDR1 LNHNV and CDR2 YYDKDF (reference sequence). The CDR3 has 16 residues. The CDR3 DNA follows: TGTGCCACCAGCAGGGGGGGACTAGCGGGAGAAGAGACCCAGTACTTC. Its translation: CATSRGGLAGEETQYF.

The rearrangement uses TRBV7-3 and TRBJ1-2; 8 bases map to TRBD1. The CDR3 spans 16 residues. Looked up from germline, CDR1 is SGHTA and CDR2 is FQGTGA. After removal of 2 bases from V and 4 bases from J, the junction contained 9 bases not matched to a gene. CDR3 in DNA: TGTGCCAGCAGCTTAGGTCCTACAGGGGGTAGCTATGGCTACACCTTC. As protein: CASSLGPTGGSYGYTF.

This clonotype is a singleton in its sample. This may stem from a read error, because a much larger clone lies one nucleotide away. This chain joins TRBV24-1 and TRBJ1-2, with a tentative D call TRBD1 (5 bases). Germline loops: CDR1 KGHDR, CDR2 SFDVKD. The CDR3 runs 13 residues. V was clipped by 6 bases and J by 7 bases, with 14 bases between them. The CDR3 bases are TGTGCCACCAGTAGACCCGGGGGAATTGGCTACACCTTC. Protein sequence: CATSRPGGIGYTF.

By frequency in the sample, this clonotype is medium-sized. The J gene is TRBJ1-5, the V gene TRBV15; D is ambiguous. The CDR3 extends over 12 amino acids. Trimming took off 1 base at V and 7 bases at J, with 5 bases between the two ends. Germline loops: CDR1 LNHNV, CDR2 YYDKDF (reference sequence). In nucleotides, the CDR3 is TGTGCCACCAGCAGAGTCGCCCAGCCCCAGCATTTT. Protein: CATSRVAQPQHF.

This chain connects TRBV7-2 to TRBJ2-7; D is unresolved. The germline CDR1 and CDR2 sequences are SGHTA and FQGNSA. The CDR3 contains 13 residues. V lost 1 base, J lost 9 bases, and 13 bases lay in between. CDR3 sequence reads: CASSLEFGGAQYF. The CDR3, as DNA: TGTGCCAGCAGCTTAGAATTCGGCGGAGCGCAGTACTTC.

This clonotype was observed once. The chain couples TRBV20-1 to TRBJ2-7; 11 bases fit TRBD2. The J segment lost 6 bases and the V segment lost 6 bases, leaving 7 bases of the junction unmatched. The CDR3 extends over 13 amino acids. Germline V CDR1 and CDR2: DFQATT, SNEGSKA (reference sequence). This chain's CDR3 is CSAQTSGASEQYV. CDR3 coding DNA: TGCAGTGCCCAGACTAGCGGGGCGTCCGAGCAGTACGTC.

At least ten counts were recorded for this clonotype. The chain recombines TRBV10-3 with TRBJ2-5; 11 bases align to TRBD2. This CDR3 spans 15 amino acids. Germline trimming cut 6 bases from V and 2 bases from J; bases unmatched to any gene: 5. The germline V gene encodes CDR1 ENHRY and CDR2 SYGVKD. CDR3 bases: TGTGCCATCAGACCGGGACTAGCGGATCAAGAGACCCAGTACTTC. Its translation is CAIRPGLADQETQYF.

Comment on this clonotype: A read error is possible here, since a much larger clone lies one base away. The chain uses TRBV4-2 and TRBJ2-1; D not certain. The CDR3 has 15 residues. Germline assignment: CDR1 LGHNA and CDR2 YNFKEQ. CDR3 sequence (DNA): TGTGCCGGCAGTCATAGTGCAGCATCCTACAATGAGCAGTTCTTC. Translating it yields CAGSHSAASYNEQFF.

This clonotype was observed a few times. This chain uses TRBV27 with TRBJ2-7, with 7 bases matching TRBD1. Germline V gives CDR1 MNHEY, CDR2 SMNVEV (reference sequence). V lost 0 bases, J lost 4 bases, and 3 bases stayed unmatched. The CDR3 covers 14 residues. DNA for the CDR3: TGTGCCAGCAGTTTATCGACAGGGATGTACGAGCAGTACTTC. Residues: CASSLSTGMYEQYF.

This clonotype has ten or more counts. The chain links TRBV11-2 to TRBJ2-5; D gene ambiguous. CDR1 and CDR2 (germline): SGHAT, FQNNGV. This CDR3 contains 13 residues. Trimming stripped 5 bases from V and 5 bases from J, with 12 bases between. In DNA, the CDR3 is TGTGCCAGCAGCGTTCGACAAAGGGAGACCCAGTACTTC. Translated: CASSVRQRETQYF.

The chain couples TRBV29-1 to TRBJ2-7; D possibly matches TRBD1 or TRBD2 (5 bases each). Germline lookup yields CDR1 SQVTM and CDR2 ANQGSEA. V was pared by 5 bases and J by 5 bases, with 19 bases between. The CDR3 runs to 14 residues. The CDR3 loop reads CSVLGREPSNEQYF. The CDR3 DNA reads TGCAGCGTTCTAGGCAGGGAGCCTTCCAACGAGCAGTACTTC.

A word on this clonotype: One junction end disagrees with the germline gene, perhaps due to a read error. The chain has TRBV24-1 and TRBJ1-1; a weak D match, TRBD1 (6 bases). Germline V gene lookup returns CDR1 KGHDR and CDR2 SFDVKD. The CDR3 loop spans 13 amino acids. DNA of the CDR3: TGTGCCGCACGACAGGCCGCTGATTCGGAAGCTTCCTTT. It is translated as CAARQAADSEASF.

The table lists this clonotype with many counts. The chain carries TRBV9 and TRBJ1-1; 8 bases align to TRBD1. The germline V gene encodes CDR1 SGDLS and CDR2 YYNGEE. V trimming: 2 bases; J trimming: 0 bases; junction bases outside the gene matches: 3. The CDR3 loop spans 15 amino acids. CDR3 coding DNA: TGTGCCAGCAGCGTTTCGACAGGGGTGAACACTGAAGCTTTCTTT. Its protein product is CASSVSTGVNTEAFF.

This sequence joins TRBV12-3 or TRBV12-4 and TRBJ2-7; D is unresolved. V lost 4 bases to trimming and J lost 3 bases, with 16 bases between them. The CDR3 has 15 amino acids. As DNA, the CDR3 is TGTGCCAGCAGTTCAGACCCCTTCAGACGCTACGAGCAGTACTTC. This encodes CASSSDPFRRYEQYF.

This chain connects TRBV10-1 to TRBJ1-2, with D tentatively TRBD1 (6 bases). V was clipped by 3 bases and J by 5 bases, with 22 bases between them. CDR3 length equals 17 residues. Germline V gives CDR1 WNHNN, CDR2 SYGVQD (reference sequence). The CDR3, as DNA: TGCGCCAGCAGTGAACCGGCCTTTACAGGGACGGAGTATGGCTACACCTTC. It specifies CASSEPAFTGTEYGYTF.

There are many counts of this clonotype. The rearrangement joins TRBV6-1 to TRBJ2-1, with 7 positions matching TRBD2. CDR3 length equals 15 residues. Germline trimming cut 5 bases from V and 0 bases from J; bases unmatched to any gene: 4. Germline CDR1 is MNHNS and CDR2 is SASEGT. In DNA, the CDR3 is TGTGCCAGCAGTCCGTCGGGGGGCTCCTACAATGAGCAGTTCTTC. Protein sequence: CASSPSGGSYNEQFF.

At least ten counts were recorded for this clonotype. J is TRBJ1-2 and V is TRBV19; 8 bases line up with TRBD1. V was clipped by 3 bases and J by 7 bases; unmatched bases: 4. Germline V gene sequence: CDR1 LNHDA, CDR2 SQIVND (reference sequence). CDR3 length: 13 amino acids. CDR3 DNA sequence: TGTGCCAGTAGTATTGGACAGGGCCGTGGCTACACCTTC. This gives the protein CASSIGQGRGYTF.

This clonotype was seen many times. The chain recombines TRBV5-1 with TRBJ2-5, with 7 bases aligning to TRBD1. The germline CDR1 and CDR2 sequences are SGHRS and YFSETQ. The CDR3 spans 14 residues. The V and J ends lost 6 bases and 3 bases, in that order; junction bases with no gene match: 8. Written as DNA, the CDR3 is TGCGCCAGCATGCCCGGGACAGAAAAAGAGACCCAGTACTTC. It yields the protein CASMPGTEKETQYF.

V and J are TRBV10-3 and TRBJ2-2, with D perhaps matching TRBD1 (5 bases). The CDR3 is made up of 13 amino acids. Germline values: CDR1 ENHRY, CDR2 SYGVKD. V gave up 11 bases and J gave up 2 bases, with 12 bases separating them. The CDR3 DNA is TGTGCCGCCCGGACATCCAACACCGGGGAGCTGTTTTTT. This codes for CAARTSNTGELFF.

This chain connects TRBV20-1 to TRBJ1-6; 9 positions match TRBD1. Germline loops: CDR1 DFQATT, CDR2 SNEGSKA (reference sequence). J was trimmed by 9 bases and V by 4 bases; bases with no gene match: 7. The CDR3 totals 14 residues. In DNA, the CDR3 is TGCAGTGCTACCAGGACAGGGGAGGGTTCACCCCTCCACTTT. This codes for CSATRTGEGSPLHF.

This clonotype was detected ten times or more. The chain combines TRBV24-1 with TRBJ1-1, with a weak D call TRBD1 (5 bases). V lost 5 bases and J 1 base, leaving 13 bases between the germline ends. This CDR3 is 15 amino acids long. Germline V gene sequence: CDR1 KGHDR, CDR2 SFDVKD. CDR3 nucleotide sequence: TGTGCCACCAGTGCCCCGGGGGAGGGGAACACTGAAGCTTTCTTT. Its protein is CATSAPGEGNTEAFF.

This chain uses TRBV30 with TRBJ2-5; 10 positions agree with TRBD2. The ends lost 2 bases at V and 5 bases at J; junction bases unmatched: 5. Per the germline V gene, CDR1 is GTSNPN and CDR2 is SVGIG (reference sequence). This CDR3 has 14 residues. CDR3 nucleotide sequence: TGTGCCTGGAGTCTAGCGGGAGTTCAGGAGACCCAGTACTTC. Translating gives CAWSLAGVQETQYF.

This clonotype was seen many times. The chain recombines TRBV29-1 with TRBJ2-3; 8 bases line up with TRBD2. The CDR3 covers 14 residues. CDR1 and CDR2 from the germline V gene are SQVTM and ANQGSEA. V shed 6 bases, J shed 6 bases, and the junction held 11 bases outside the gene matches. The CDR3 protein is CSVSPRLARDTQYF. The CDR3 DNA reads as TGCAGCGTGTCCCCAAGACTAGCGAGGGATACGCAGTATTTT.

This clonotype was detected once. The J gene is TRBJ1-2, the V gene TRBV10-1; D may be TRBD1 (5 bases). The germline V gene has CDR1 WNHNN and CDR2 SYGVQD (reference sequence). The germline V and J ends were trimmed by 6 bases and 0 bases, with 17 bases remaining between them. The CDR3 contains 16 residues. The CDR3 DNA reads TGCGCCAGCAGCCAAGCTTCGGGGCCTGCTAACTATGGCTACACCTTC. It encodes CASSQASGPANYGYTF.

This clonotype has at least ten counts. This chain uses TRBV3-1 with TRBJ2-7; D call uncertain. This CDR3 region has 12 residues. Germline CDR1 and CDR2: LGHDT and YNNKEL (reference sequence). V lost 1 base to trimming and J lost 0 bases, with 1 base between them. CDR3 loop: CASSQVSYEQYF. DNA of the CDR3: TGTGCCAGCAGCCAAGTCTCCTACGAGCAGTACTTC.

The chain employs TRBV9 and TRBJ1-6; D gene unclear. This CDR3 has 12 amino acids. CDR1 SGDLS and CDR2 YYNGEE come from the germline V gene. The ends were cut back, 9 bases at V and 8 bases at J, with 12 bases in the middle. The CDR3 DNA follows: TGTGCCATCAGTCCCCCAGATTCACCCCTCCACTTT. It encodes CAISPPDSPLHF.

The table lists this clonotype with many counts. This chain joins TRBV24-1 and TRBJ1-1; no definite D call. Germline CDR1 and CDR2: KGHDR and SFDVKD. The length of the CDR3 is 13 residues. The ends were cut back, 3 bases at V and 1 base at J, with 5 bases in the middle. The CDR3: CATSDRGNTEAFF. The CDR3 DNA follows: TGTGCCACCAGTGATAGAGGGAACACTGAAGCTTTCTTT.

This chain connects TRBV7-9 to TRBJ2-1, with a possible D match to TRBD2 (5 bases). Germline V gene lookup returns CDR1 SEHNR and CDR2 FQNEAQ (reference sequence). There are 13 residues in the CDR3. Trimming left V 6 bases short and J 7 bases short, with 13 bases between. The CDR3 loop reads CASRLGSWNEQFF. The CDR3, as DNA: TGTGCCAGCAGACTAGGGTCGTGGAATGAGCAGTTCTTC.

This clonotype was picked up one time. This chain links TRBV29-1 with TRBJ1-1, with a tentative D call TRBD1 (5 bases). This CDR3 comprises 14 residues. Germline V gives CDR1 SQVTM, CDR2 ANQGSEA. V dropped 6 bases and J dropped 3 bases, with 17 bases sitting between them. In nucleotides, the CDR3 is TGCAGCGTCACGCTCCGGACATATGACACTGAAGCTTTCTTT. It is translated as CSVTLRTYDTEAFF.